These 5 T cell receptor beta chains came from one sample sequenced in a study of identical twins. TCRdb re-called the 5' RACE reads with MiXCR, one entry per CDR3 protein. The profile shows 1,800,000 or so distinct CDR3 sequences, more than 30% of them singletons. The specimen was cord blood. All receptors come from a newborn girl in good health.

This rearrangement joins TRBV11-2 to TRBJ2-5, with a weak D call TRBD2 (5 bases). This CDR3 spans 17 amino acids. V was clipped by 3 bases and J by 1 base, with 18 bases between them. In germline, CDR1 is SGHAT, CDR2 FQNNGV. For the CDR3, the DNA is TGTGCCAGCAGCTTTCATGTCCTAGCTAGAATCCAAGAGACCCAGTACTTC. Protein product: CASSFHVLARIQETQYF.

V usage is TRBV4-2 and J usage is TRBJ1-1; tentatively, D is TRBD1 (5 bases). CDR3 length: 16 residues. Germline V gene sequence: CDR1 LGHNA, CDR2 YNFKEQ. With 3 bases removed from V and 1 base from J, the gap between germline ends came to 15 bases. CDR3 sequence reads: CASSHPWWGENTEAFF. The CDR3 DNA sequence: TGTGCCAGCAGCCACCCTTGGTGGGGGGAGAACACTGAAGCTTTCTTT.

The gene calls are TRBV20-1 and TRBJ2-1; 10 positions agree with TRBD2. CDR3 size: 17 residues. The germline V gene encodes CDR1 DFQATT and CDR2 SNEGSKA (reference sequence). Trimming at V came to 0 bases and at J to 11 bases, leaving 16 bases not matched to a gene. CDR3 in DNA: TGCAGTGCTAGAGACGCGCAAGCGGGGGGGCTGTATGCTAAGCAGTTCTTC. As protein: CSARDAQAGGLYAKQFF.

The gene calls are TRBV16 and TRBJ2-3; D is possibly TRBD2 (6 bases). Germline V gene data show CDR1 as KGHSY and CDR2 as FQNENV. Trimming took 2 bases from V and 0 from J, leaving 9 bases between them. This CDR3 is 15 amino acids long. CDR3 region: CASSQGDFSTDTQYF. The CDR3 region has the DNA TGTGCCAGCAGCCAAGGGGACTTCAGCACAGATACGCAGTATTTT.

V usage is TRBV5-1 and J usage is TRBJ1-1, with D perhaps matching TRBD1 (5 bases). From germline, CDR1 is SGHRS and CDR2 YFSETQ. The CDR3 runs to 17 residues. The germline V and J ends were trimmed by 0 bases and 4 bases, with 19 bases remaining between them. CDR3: CASSLDLGPTVPTEAFF. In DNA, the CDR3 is TGCGCCAGCAGCTTGGACTTGGGTCCGACAGTCCCCACTGAAGCTTTCTTT.